This is a list of T cell receptor beta chains from one sample in a study of human T cells and chemical hapten exposure. Via MiXCR, TCRdb re-called the RACE reads, giving one row per CDR3 protein. Here the sample spans some 84,000 distinct CDR3 sequences, around 7.9% being singletons. The sequenced sample was whole blood, obtained in connection with sensitization to the hapten diphenylcyclopropenone (DPC). The receptors originated from a man between 40 and 49 years old with alopecia areata. Some clones in this sample may be carry-over from other donors' samples. Both conserved end residues are part of each CDR3. The D gene is left open where the match is weak. Not every row has a clone size; where given, it reads once, few, many or a size class.

j_call clone_size d_call v_call cdr3_nt cdr3_aa
TRBJ1-5 many NA TRBV9 TGTGCCAGCAGCGTAGGCCAGGGAGGTAATCAGCCCCAGCATTTT CASSVGQGGNQPQHF
TRBJ2-1 many TRBD2 TRBV6-2/TRBV6-3 TGTGCCAGCAGTTACTCACCGACTAGCGGGATCTACAATGAGCAGTTCTTC CASSYSPTSGIYNEQFF
TRBJ1-1 few NA TRBV18 TGTGCCAGCTCATACGGGAAAGTGAACACTGAAGCTTTCTTT CASSYGKVNTEAFF
TRBJ2-1 NA NA TRBV19 TGTGCCAGTAGTAAAGGAGAGGGGTATGAGCAGTTCTTC CASSKGEGYEQFF
TRBJ2-1 many NA TRBV11-3 TGTGCCAGCAGCTCCTTCAGCTCCTACAATGAGCAGTTCTTC CASSSFSSYNEQFF
TRBJ2-2 NA TRBD1 TRBV5-1 TGCGCCAGCAGCTTGGTAGGGACAGTCACCGGGGAGCTGTTTTTT CASSLVGTVTGELFF
TRBJ2-5 NA TRBD2 TRBV9 TGTGCCAGCAGCGAAAGCGGGGGCCACCGGACCCAGTACTTC CASSESGGHRTQYF
TRBJ2-1 NA TRBD2 TRBV25-1 TGTGCCAGCAGTGAAGGACTAGCGGGAGCGTCCTACAATGAGCAGTTCTTC CASSEGLAGASYNEQFF
TRBJ1-3 few NA TRBV6-6 TGTGCCAGCAGTCCCTCAGGAAACACCATATATTTT CASSPSGNTIYF
TRBJ2-3 many TRBD2 TRBV7-2 TGTGCCAGCAGCTTAGGAAGCGGGAGATCCGCAGATACGCAGTATTTT CASSLGSGRSADTQYF
TRBJ2-3 many TRBD2 TRBV20-1 TGCAGTGCTCGAACGACTAGCGGGAGTCAGGCAGATACGCAGTATTTT CSARTTSGSQADTQYF
TRBJ1-1 few TRBD1 TRBV9 TGTGCCAGCAGCATCGGGACAGGTGGTCCTGAAGCTTTCTTT CASSIGTGGPEAFF
TRBJ1-4 few TRBD1 TRBV7-2 TGTGCCAGCAGCTTAGGGACAGGCGCAACTAATGAAAAACTGTTTTTT CASSLGTGATNEKLFF
TRBJ1-2 many TRBD1 TRBV6-6 TGTGCCAGCAGGGAGGGACAGAACTATGGCTACACCTTC CASREGQNYGYTF
TRBJ2-7 NA TRBD2 TRBV25-1 TGTGCCAGCAGTGACACAAGCGGGAGGGCCGGGTACGAGCAGTACTTC CASSDTSGRAGYEQYF
TRBJ2-7 NA NA TRBV30 TGTGCCTGGTCCGCTCAGGCGAACTACGAGCAGTACTTC CAWSAQANYEQYF
TRBJ2-3 many NA TRBV14 TGTGCCAGCAGCTCTAACTGGAGGGCAAGCACAGATACGCAGTATTTT CASSSNWRASTDTQYF
TRBJ2-2 few NA TRBV3-1 TGTGCCAGCAGCCAAGAGCGGACCACCGGGGAGCTGTTTTTT CASSQERTTGELFF
TRBJ2-3 few TRBD2 TRBV12-3/TRBV12-4 TGTGCCAGCAGGTGGACTAGCGGTGCCCCTAGCACAGATACGCAGTATTTT CASRWTSGAPSTDTQYF
TRBJ2-3 NA TRBD1 TRBV12-3/TRBV12-4 TGTGCCAGCAGTACGGGACAGCGAACAGATACGCAGTATTTT CASSTGQRTDTQYF
TRBJ2-4 many NA TRBV7-2 TGTGCCAGCAGCCCCCTTATTTTAGCCAAAAACATTCAGTACTTC CASSPLILAKNIQYF
TRBJ2-3 many NA TRBV7-2 TGTGCCAGCCGTTCGGGAGCGTGGAGCACAGATACGCAGTATTTT CASRSGAWSTDTQYF
TRBJ2-3 NA TRBD2 TRBV7-6 TGTGCCAGCAGCTTACGAGCGGGAGGTGAAGATACGCAGTATTTT CASSLRAGGEDTQYF
TRBJ1-4 few NA TRBV20-1 TGCAGTGCTAGAGAGGGGGGGGGCGCGGGTGAAAAACTGTTTTTT CSAREGGGAGEKLFF
TRBJ2-7 NA NA TRBV6-5 TGTGCCAGCAGTTACTCGGGGGGGCTCTACGAGCAGTACTTC CASSYSGGLYEQYF
TRBJ2-7 many NA TRBV6-6 TGTGCCAGCAGCGGACCGACACCCTACGAGCAGTACTTC CASSGPTPYEQYF
TRBJ2-1 many NA TRBV11-3 TGTGCCAGCAGCTTAGAGTTAAGGTCTGAGCAGTTCTTC CASSLELRSEQFF
TRBJ2-7 many NA TRBV7-2 TGTGCCAGCAGCTCCCTCGCCGAGCAGTACTTC CASSSLAEQYF
TRBJ2-6 many NA TRBV7-6 TGTGCCAGCAGCTCGCGGTTTCGGGCAGGGGCCAACGTCCTGACTTTC CASSSRFRAGANVLTF
TRBJ1-1 NA NA TRBV7-8 TGTGCCAGCAGCTTAGATGGGGGGATGAACACTGAAGCTTTCTTT CASSLDGGMNTEAFF
TRBJ2-7 NA NA TRBV5-1 TGCGCCAGCAGCTCCACCAAGAATTACGAGCAGTACTTC CASSSTKNYEQYF
TRBJ2-7 few NA TRBV5-5 TGTGCCAGCAGTCTCAGGACTTTAATCCCGAACGAGCAGTACTTC CASSLRTLIPNEQYF
TRBJ2-5 NA NA TRBV6-2/TRBV6-3 TGTGCCAGCAGTCACCCGACTGGATCAGAGACCCAGTACTTC CASSHPTGSETQYF
TRBJ1-2 NA NA TRBV24-1 TGTGCCACCAATGAGGGGGACTATGGCTACACCTTC CATNEGDYGYTF
TRBJ2-2 few NA TRBV19 TGTGCCAGTAGTATGTTTGGGGGAACCGGGGAGCTGTTTTTT CASSMFGGTGELFF
TRBJ2-7 few NA TRBV5-1 TGCGCCAGCAGCCCCCTAGCCTACGAGCAGTACTTC CASSPLAYEQYF
TRBJ1-5 few NA TRBV11-2 TGTGCCAGCAGCTTAGCAAGGGATCAGCCCCAGCATTTT CASSLARDQPQHF
TRBJ2-7 NA TRBD2 TRBV28 TGTGCCAGCACCTCAAGCGGGAGTCGGTACGAGCAGTACTTC CASTSSGSRYEQYF
TRBJ2-1 many NA TRBV12-5 TGTGCTAGTGGTTTCCAAATTGGACTTAGCTACAATGAGCAGTTCTTC CASGFQIGLSYNEQFF
TRBJ1-2 NA TRBD1 TRBV12-3/TRBV12-4 TGTGCCAGCAGCCCCGACAGGGCCTATGGCTACACCTTC CASSPDRAYGYTF
TRBJ2-7 few NA TRBV21-1 TGTGCCAGCAGCAAATGGACGACTCTCCTTTTGCCTCTTACCTACGAGCAGTACTTC CASSKWTTLLLPLTYEQYF
TRBJ2-5 NA NA TRBV29-1 TGCAGCGTTGCCCGAGGGACTTCTAAAGAGACCCAGTACTTC CSVARGTSKETQYF
TRBJ1-1 NA NA TRBV18 TGTGCCAGCTCACCAGGAACCGGGACATTTGATGAAGCTTTCTTT CASSPGTGTFDEAFF
TRBJ1-1 many NA TRBV3-1 TGTGCCAGCAGCCAAGAAAGTGGGAGGAACACTGAAGCTTTCTTT CASSQESGRNTEAFF
TRBJ1-5 NA NA TRBV24-1 TGTGCCACCAGTGATCGCCGCGGAGGGGAGGATCAGCCCCAGCATTTT CATSDRRGGEDQPQHF